Below, 8 T cell receptor beta chains from the same sample are listed, as sequenced in a study of neurological immune-mediated disorders. MiXCR was run by TCRdb on the 5' RACE reads, yielding one entry per CDR3 protein. The profile shows tens of thousands of distinct CDR3 sequences, 3.5% to 5% of them singletons. The sequencing input was PBMCs. These receptors all come from a man aged 25-40 years with multiple sclerosis.

This clonotype was seen repeatedly, ten times or more. This chain links TRBV29-1 with TRBJ2-1; 8 nucleotides match TRBD1. The junction had 7 bases not matched to a gene; V was cut back by 3 bases and J by 6 bases. Per the germline V gene, CDR1 is SQVTM and CDR2 is ANQGSEA. CDR3 length equals 14 residues. The CDR3 loop reads CSVEDRENSNEQFF. CDR3 DNA: TGCAGCGTTGAGGACAGGGAAAATTCCAATGAGCAGTTCTTC.

This clonotype was seen at least ten times. The chain is built from TRBV7-2 and TRBJ1-2, with no clear D. Germline CDR1 is SGHTA and CDR2 is FQGNSA. Trimming removed 5 bases at V and 3 bases at J, with 16 bases between. The CDR3 spans 15 residues. The CDR3 protein is CASSQEADLHYGYTF. In DNA, the CDR3 is TGTGCCAGCAGCCAAGAGGCAGACCTCCACTATGGCTACACCTTC.

This clonotype was seen repeatedly, ten times or more. The chain combines TRBV5-1 with TRBJ2-1; 7 bases are shared with TRBD1. V dropped 3 bases and J dropped 7; count of bases not matched to a gene: 7. The CDR3 loop spans 14 amino acids. CDR1 SGHRS and CDR2 YFSETQ come from the germline V gene. Here the CDR3 reads CASSSGTEINEQFF. The CDR3 coding sequence is TGCGCCAGCAGCTCAGGGACAGAGATTAATGAGCAGTTCTTC.

A single count supports this clonotype. This rearrangement joins TRBV5-6 to TRBJ2-7, with no clear D. Trimming took off 4 bases at V and 2 bases at J, with 7 bases between the two ends. The CDR3 length is 12 residues. CDR1 and CDR2 (germline): SGHDT, YYEEEE. CDR3 nucleotides: TGTGCCAGCAGCGTAATAGCCTACGAGCAGTACTTC. It is translated as CASSVIAYEQYF. The complete variable domain, with remaining parts taken from reference TRBV5-6 and TRBJ2-7, reads DAGVTQSPTHLIKTRGQQVTLRCSPKSGHDTVSWYQQALGQGPQFIFQYYEEEERQRGNFPDRFSGHQFPNYSSELNVNALLLGDSALYLCASSVIAYEQYFGPGTRLTVT.

The chain joins TRBV11-2 to TRBJ2-7; D is unclear. The CDR3 sequence is 13 residues long. Looked up from germline, CDR1 is SGHAT and CDR2 is FQNNGV. V was cut by 1 base and J by 4 bases, with 8 bases left in between. In nucleotides, the CDR3 is TGTGCCAGCAGCTTAGGCTGGGGATACGAGCAGTACGTC. It is translated as CASSLGWGYEQYV.

This clonotype was seen a few times. This rearrangement joins TRBV18 to TRBJ2-7; 7 positions agree with TRBD1. The germline gives CDR1 KGHSH, CDR2 LQKENI. The CDR3 has 15 residues. Germline trimming cut 3 bases from V and 2 bases from J; bases unmatched to any gene: 7. For the CDR3, the DNA is TGTGCCAGCTCACCCGCCCCAGGGGGAACCTACGAGCAGTACTTC. Its protein product is CASSPAPGGTYEQYF.

Many counts were recorded for this clonotype. The rearrangement links TRBV20-1 to TRBJ1-2, with 7 bases lining up with TRBD1. In germline, CDR1 is DFQATT, CDR2 SNEGSKA (reference sequence). The CDR3 is 13 residues long. The CDR3 loop reads CSPKGDSVYGYTF. The CDR3 nucleotides are TGCAGCCCAAAGGGGGACAGCGTCTATGGCTACACCTTC.

In its sample, this clonotype was seen many times. This chain connects TRBV24-1 to TRBJ1-2; 9 bases map to TRBD1. CDR1 is KGHDR, CDR2 SFDVKD, per germline. The CDR3 contains 14 residues. V was clipped by 5 bases and J by 2 bases; unmatched bases: 2. CDR3 sequence reads: CATSVGQGNYGYTF. The DNA of the CDR3 is TGTGCCACCAGTGTGGGACAGGGAAACTATGGCTACACCTTC.